The 27 T cell receptor beta chains given below trace back to one sample, sequenced in a study of chemoradiotherapy in HPV16-positive cancers. Clones were sequenced by immunoSEQ multiplex PCR, and TCRdb holds only the in-frame ones, with some missing. This table holds about 15,000 clones, around nine tenths found once. Sequences were derived from tumor tissue, sampled from a patient who underwent chemoradiotherapy. These receptors all stem from a human donor with HPV-associated anogenital cancer.

The chain carries TRBV9 and TRBJ2-6; D remains ambiguous. CDR1 is SGDLS and CDR2 is YYNGEE in the germline V gene. Trimming cost V 0 bases and J 0 bases, with 13 bases left between them. This CDR3 is 18 amino acids long. The CDR3 DNA follows: TGTGCCAGCAGCGTAGATCCTAGAAAGGGCTCTGGGGCCAACGTCCTGACTTTC. This gives the protein CASSVDPRKGSGANVLTF.

The chain is built from TRBV30 and TRBJ1-2; D not certain. The CDR3 is 14 amino acids. Trimming shortened V by 0 bases and J by 4 bases, and 12 bases separated the two germline ends. Germline V CDR1 and CDR2: GTSNPN, SVGIG (reference sequence). The CDR3 sequence: CAWSVDGLGYGYTF. In DNA, the CDR3 is TGTGCCTGGAGTGTGGATGGCCTGGGCTATGGCTACACCTTC.

The V and J genes are TRBV7-8 and TRBJ2-5; 7 positions match TRBD2. Trimming took 6 bases from V and 4 from J; bases not matched to a gene: 11. This CDR3 comprises 15 residues. Germline CDR1 is SGHVS and CDR2 is FQNEAQ. The CDR3: CASRRTGREGETQYF. The CDR3 DNA follows: TGTGCCAGCAGGAGAACGGGCAGGGAGGGAGAGACCCAGTACTTC.

This rearrangement joins TRBV11-1 to TRBJ2-7; D remains unclear. CDR1 SGHAT and CDR2 FQDESV come from the germline V gene (reference sequence). V was pared by 5 bases and J by 4 bases, with 12 bases between. CDR3 length: 13 amino acids. CDR3 DNA: TGTGCCAGCAGCCCCCCTATCGGATACGAGCAGTACTTC. Protein product: CASSPPIGYEQYF.

This sequence joins TRBV10-3 and TRBJ1-2; D is ambiguous. V gave up 4 bases and J gave up 3 bases, with 9 bases separating them. Germline V gene sequence: CDR1 ENHRY, CDR2 SYGVKD. The CDR3 is 13 amino acids. The CDR3 nucleotides read TGTGCCATCAGTGGATTGTCAGACTATGGCTACACCTTC. Translating it yields CAISGLSDYGYTF.

The gene calls are TRBV19 and TRBJ2-5; D is unclear. Germline V gene data show CDR1 as LNHDA and CDR2 as SQIVND (reference sequence). V shed 3 bases and J shed 2 bases, with 13 bases lying between them. There are 15 residues in the CDR3. In nucleotides, the CDR3 is TGTGCCAGTAGTATGTGGGCAGGTTCACAAGAGACCCAGTACTTC. Protein product: CASSMWAGSQETQYF. Together with reference TRBV19 and TRBJ2-5, the CDR3 gives the full variable domain: DGGITQSPKYLFRKEGQNVTLSCEQNLNHDAMYWYRQDPGQGLRLIYYSQIVNDFQKGDIAEGYSVSREKKESFPLTVTSAQKNPTAFYLCASSMWAGSQETQYFGPGTRLLVL.

This clone was seen once. The chain uses TRBV14 and TRBJ1-4; 7 nucleotides match TRBD1. The V gene's germline CDR1 is SGHDN and CDR2 FVKESK. Losses at the gene ends were 3 bases for V and 7 bases for J; bases not matched to a gene: 11. There are 16 residues in the CDR3. CDR3 DNA sequence: TGTGCCAGCAGCCATGTGGAAGAAGGGGGCAGTGAAAAACTGTTTTTT. This gives the protein CASSHVEEGGSEKLFF. The entire variable domain, with the rest obtained from reference TRBV14 and TRBJ1-4, is as follows: EAGVTQFPSHSVIEKGQTVTLRCDPISGHDNLYWYRRVMGKEIKFLLHFVKESKQDESGMPNNRFLAERTGGTYSTLKVQPAELEDSGVYFCASSHVEEGGSEKLFFGSGTQLSVL.

The chain employs TRBV7-6 and TRBJ2-2; TRBD1 aligns across 8 bases. The CDR3 is 14 residues long. V trimming: 6 bases; J trimming: 12 bases; junction bases outside the gene matches: 12. Looked up from germline, CDR1 is SGHVS and CDR2 is FNYEAQ. The CDR3, as DNA: TGTGCCAGCAGGGGACAGGAACCTTCAGGGAAGCTGTTTTTT. Translation gives CASRGQEPSGKLFF.

The chain employs TRBV18 and TRBJ2-3; maybe TRBD1 (6 bases). Trimming took off 3 bases at V and 2 bases at J, with 15 bases between the two ends. The V gene's germline CDR1 is KGHSH and CDR2 LQKENI. This CDR3 comprises 16 residues. The CDR3 spells CASSPKRQDITDTQYF. The DNA for the CDR3 is TGTGCCAGCTCACCTAAGCGACAGGACATCACAGATACGCAGTATTTT.

There are a few counts of this clone. V gene TRBV11-3 combines with J gene TRBJ2-3; 15 bases align to TRBD2. The V gene end was trimmed by 5 bases and the J gene end by 3 bases; junction bases not matched to a gene: 3. The CDR3 covers 16 residues. CDR1 SGHNT and CDR2 YENEEA come from the germline V gene. CDR3 nucleotide sequence: TGTGCCAGCAGCCCCGGGACTAGCGGGAGGACAGATACGCAGTATTTT. It encodes CASSPGTSGRTDTQYF.

This clone was recorded only once. DNA for the CDR3: TGTGCCAGCAGCTCGAGGGGGAACGGGGAAGCTGGAAACACCATATATTTT. Translated: CASSSRGNGEAGNTIYF. J is TRBJ1-3 and V is TRBV7-9; D possibly corresponds to TRBD1 (6 bases). CDR1 and CDR2 from the germline V gene are SEHNR and FQNEAQ (reference sequence). The germline V and J ends were trimmed by 4 bases and 2 bases, with 18 bases remaining between them. The CDR3 sequence is 17 residues long.

This chain links TRBV18 with TRBJ2-2; 8 nucleotides agree with TRBD1. The CDR3 is 15 amino acids. Trimming took 2 bases from V and 6 from J; bases not matched to a gene: 5. Germline CDR1 is KGHSH and CDR2 is LQKENI. This CDR3 reads CASSPGQGRSGELFF. CDR3 DNA: TGTGCCAGCTCACCAGGACAGGGAAGGTCCGGGGAGCTGTTTTTT.

This clone has only a few counts. The chain couples TRBV30 to TRBJ2-7; 7 bases align to TRBD1. Per the germline V gene, CDR1 is GTSNPN and CDR2 is SVGIG (reference sequence). The CDR3 runs 15 residues. Unmatched junction bases numbered 15, after V lost 5 bases and J lost 5 bases. CDR3 bases: TGTGCCTGGCGTCCACCTTCGCAGGGGGTCCACGAGCAGTACTTC. Residues: CAWRPPSQGVHEQYF.

CDR3 sequence: CASSRGDSLSEQYF. Written as DNA, the CDR3 is TGTGCCAGCAGCCGAGGGGATAGCTTGAGCGAGCAGTACTTC. The chain is built from TRBV13 and TRBJ2-7; either TRBD1 or TRBD2 may fit D (5 bases each). Trimming took 5 bases from V and 6 from J, leaving 17 bases between them. Germline CDR1 and CDR2: PRHDT and FYEKMQ (reference sequence). This CDR3 comprises 14 residues.

This chain joins TRBV7-2 and TRBJ2-6; no clear D gene. Germline-derived CDR1 and CDR2 are SGHTA and FQGNSA. The length of the CDR3 is 14 residues. V gave up 3 bases and J gave up 4 bases, with 7 bases separating them. The CDR3 reads CASSFNSGANVLTF. The CDR3 coding sequence is TGTGCCAGCAGCTTCAACTCCGGGGCCAACGTCCTGACTTTC. The complete variable domain, with remaining parts taken from reference TRBV7-2 and TRBJ2-6, reads GAGVSQSPSNKVTEKGKDVELRCDPISGHTALYWYRQSLGQGLEFLIYFQGNSAPDKSGLPSDRFSAERTGGSVSTLTIQRTQQEDSAVYLCASSFNSGANVLTFGAGSRLTVL.

The table lists this clone with a count of one. This rearrangement joins TRBV6-6 to TRBJ1-2; 8 bases line up with TRBD1. V was pared by 0 bases and J by 4 bases, with 7 bases of the junction left unmatched. This CDR3 has 16 amino acids. CDR1 MNHNY and CDR2 SVGAGI come from the germline V gene (reference sequence). The CDR3 sequence is CASSYSRWGTGYGYTF. In DNA form, the CDR3 reads TGTGCCAGCAGTTACTCGAGGTGGGGGACAGGCTATGGCTACACCTTC.

This chain joins TRBV4-1 and TRBJ2-7; D possibly corresponds to TRBD1 (5 bases). The germline CDR1 and CDR2 sequences are MGHRA and YSYEKL. The CDR3 contains 17 residues. Trimming shortened V by 1 base and J by 3 bases, and 19 bases separated the two germline ends. In DNA form, the CDR3 reads TGCGCCAGCAGCCAAGGGGGCCGAGACAAAAAATACTACGAGCAGTACTTC. As protein: CASSQGGRDKKYYEQYF.

CDR3 sequence: CASSQESGTGYEKLFF. The CDR3 DNA sequence: TGCGCCAGCAGCCAAGAATCCGGGACAGGGTATGAAAAACTGTTTTTT. The chain has TRBV4-3 and TRBJ1-4, with 9 nucleotides matching TRBD1. There are 16 residues in the CDR3. Unmatched junction bases numbered 5, after V lost 0 bases and J lost 6 bases. Germline V gene sequence: CDR1 LGHNA, CDR2 YSLEER.

A word on this clone: The same CDR3 is also encoded by other DNA sequences in this sample. The chain carries TRBV7-9 and TRBJ1-1; TRBD1 aligns across 7 bases. CDR3 size: 14 residues. J lost 3 bases, V lost 1 base, and 2 bases had no gene match. Germline values: CDR1 SEHNR, CDR2 FQNEAQ (reference sequence). In DNA, the CDR3 is TGTGCCAGCAGCTTAGACCAGGGGGACACTGAAGCTTTCTTT. This encodes CASSLDQGDTEAFF. Full variable domain (outside the CDR3, taken from reference TRBV7-9 and TRBJ1-1): DTGVSQNPRHKITKRGQNVTFRCDPISEHNRLYWYRQTLGQGPEFLTYFQNEAQLEKSRLLSDRFSAERPKGSFSTLEIQRTEQGDSAMYLCASSLDQGDTEAFFGQGTRLTVV.

This clone was detected only a few times. The chain's CDR3 is CASSDTRQGETQYF. CDR3 DNA: TGTGCCAGCAGTGATACACGACAGGGAGAGACCCAGTACTTC. The rearrangement joins TRBV2 to TRBJ2-5; 7 bases are shared with TRBD1. With 3 bases clipped from V and 4 bases from J, the junction kept 5 bases outside the gene matches. The CDR3 covers 14 residues. Germline V gene data show CDR1 as SNHLY and CDR2 as FYNNEI.

This chain joins TRBV7-8 and TRBJ1-2; D uncertain. CDR1 SGHVS and CDR2 FQNEAQ come from the germline V gene. V lost 2 bases and J 4 bases, leaving 11 bases between the germline ends. This CDR3 is 14 amino acids long. CDR3 DNA sequence: TGTGCCAGCAGCTTAACGGCCGGAACCTATGGCTACACCTTC. It translates to CASSLTAGTYGYTF.

This sequence joins TRBV11-3 and TRBJ2-7; D possibly corresponds to TRBD2 (6 bases). The CDR3 totals 14 residues. The V gene's germline CDR1 is SGHNT and CDR2 YENEEA. Trimming shortened V by 5 bases and J by 2 bases, and 13 bases separated the two germline ends. The CDR3 sequence: CASSAGTYPYEQYF. The CDR3, as DNA: TGTGCCAGCAGCGCCGGGACTTACCCCTACGAGCAGTACTTC.

The V gene is TRBV13, the J gene TRBJ2-5, with 7 bases fitting TRBD2. Per the germline V gene, CDR1 is PRHDT and CDR2 is FYEKMQ (reference sequence). V lost 4 bases and J lost 5; bases outside the gene matches: 16. The CDR3 length is 17 residues. DNA of the CDR3: TGTGCCAGCAGCTCCCGCCGCGGCGGGAGATCGGGGGAGACCCAGTACTTC. Protein product: CASSSRRGGRSGETQYF. Based on the CDR3 plus reference TRBV13 and TRBJ2-5, the full variable domain is AAGVIQSPRHLIKEKRETATLKCYPIPRHDTVYWYQQGPGQDPQFLISFYEKMQSDKGSIPDRFSAQQFSDYHSELNMSSLELGDSALYFCASSSRRGGRSGETQYFGPGTRLLVL.

The chain carries TRBV7-2 and TRBJ2-1; D is undetermined. Trimming pared 1 base from V and 6 bases from J, leaving 7 bases between. The CDR3 is 13 amino acids. CDR1 and CDR2 (germline): SGHTA, FQGNSA. The CDR3 is CASSLDPSNEQFF. CDR3 sequence (DNA): TGTGCCAGCAGCTTAGATCCAAGCAATGAGCAGTTCTTC.

In nucleotides, the CDR3 is TGTGCTAGTTTGTGGGGGAGGGCCAGGAATGAGCAGTTCTTC. Amino acid sequence: CASLWGRARNEQFF. The chain has TRBV12-5 and TRBJ2-1; 7 bases agree with TRBD2. This CDR3 is 14 amino acids long. CDR1 and CDR2 from the germline V gene are LGHNT and FRNRAP. V dropped 8 bases and J dropped 7; count of bases not matched to a gene: 11.

This sequence joins TRBV5-4 and TRBJ2-7; D perhaps matches TRBD2 (5 bases). Trimming shortened V by 4 bases and J by 5 bases, and 19 bases separated the two germline ends. Germline V gene data show CDR1 as SGHNT and CDR2 as YYREEE (reference sequence). The CDR3 sequence is 15 residues long. DNA of the CDR3: TGTGCCAGCAGCACGTCGTCGTCGGGGTCTAACGAGCAGTACTTC. Translation gives CASSTSSSGSNEQYF.

This rearrangement joins TRBV27 to TRBJ1-5; D is undetermined. This CDR3 region has 15 residues. Trimming took 10 bases from V and 0 from J, leaving 16 bases between them. Per the germline V gene, CDR1 is MNHEY and CDR2 is SMNVEV (reference sequence). CDR3 loop: CANQPGVRSNQPQHF. CDR3 DNA: TGTGCCAACCAACCCGGCGTCCGTAGCAATCAGCCCCAGCATTTT.